Below, 14 T cell receptor beta chains from the same sample are listed, as sequenced in a study of T cells in Graves' hyperthyroidism and ophthalmopathy. TCR beta CDR3 regions were amplified from RNA. Primed by the HTBI set, a first-round RT-PCR was run on the TCR CDR3. TCRdb reprocessed the multiplex PCR reads with MiXCR, giving one entry per CDR3 protein. Here the sample spans over 650,000 distinct CDR3 sequences, about 15% being singletons. Sample: blood. Receptors were obtained from a man aged 18-30 years with Graves' hyperthyroidism.

The chain couples TRBV4-2 to TRBJ2-7; 14 bases map to TRBD2. Germline assignment: CDR1 LGHNA and CDR2 YNFKEQ. This CDR3 is 16 amino acids long. J lost 1 base, V lost 5 bases, and 4 bases had no gene match. Here the CDR3 reads CASSEGLAGGSYEQYF. The DNA for the CDR3 is TGTGCCAGCAGCGAAGGACTAGCGGGAGGTTCCTACGAGCAGTACTTC.

The chain uses TRBV20-1 and TRBJ1-2; D is perhaps TRBD1 (5 bases). V lost 0 bases and J lost 5, with 13 bases in between. The CDR3 spans 14 residues. From germline, CDR1 is DFQATT and CDR2 SNEGSKA (reference sequence). The CDR3 protein is CSARDIAGRYGYTF. CDR3 DNA sequence: TGCAGTGCTAGAGATATAGCAGGGCGGTATGGCTACACCTTC.

This clonotype has more than one count but fewer than ten. The chain couples TRBV2 to TRBJ2-2, with D tentatively TRBD1 or TRBD2 (5 bases each). The V gene's germline CDR1 is SNHLY and CDR2 FYNNEI. The length of the CDR3 is 15 residues. The ends were cut back, 4 bases at V and 1 base at J, with 10 bases in the middle. CDR3 protein: CASSVVGRNTGELFF. The CDR3 coding sequence is TGTGCCAGCAGTGTCGTGGGACGGAACACCGGGGAGCTGTTTTTT.

The chain combines TRBV4-3 with TRBJ2-1; 8 bases agree with TRBD2. The CDR3 is made up of 15 amino acids. Germline V gene lookup returns CDR1 LGHNA and CDR2 YSLEER. The junction had 7 bases not matched to a gene; V was cut back by 1 base and J by 8 bases. This CDR3 reads CASSQGVSGKDEQFF. The DNA for the CDR3 is TGCGCCAGCAGCCAAGGTGTTAGCGGGAAGGATGAGCAGTTCTTC.

V usage is TRBV20-1 and J usage is TRBJ2-7, with 11 positions matching TRBD2. Losses at the gene ends were 6 bases for V and 4 bases for J; bases not matched to a gene: 11. Germline V gives CDR1 DFQATT, CDR2 SNEGSKA (reference sequence). This CDR3 has 15 amino acids. This CDR3 reads CSARTLAGVRYEQYF. CDR3 DNA sequence: TGCAGTGCCCGCACACTAGCGGGAGTTCGATACGAGCAGTACTTC.

This clonotype showed up many times. The chain carries TRBV28 and TRBJ2-7; 13 nucleotides agree with TRBD2. The CDR3 has 13 residues. Germline V gives CDR1 MDHEN, CDR2 SYDVKM. The junction had 6 bases not matched to a gene; V was cut back by 9 bases and J by 7 bases. CDR3 protein: CASAGLAGREQYF. CDR3 bases: TGTGCCAGTGCGGGACTAGCGGGACGGGAGCAGTACTTC.

This clonotype was seen ten or more times. The chain joins TRBV18 to TRBJ2-3; 7 positions agree with TRBD2. V was clipped by 3 bases and J by 4 bases; unmatched bases: 10. Germline V lookup: CDR1 KGHSH, CDR2 LQKENI. CDR3 length: 16 amino acids. The CDR3: CASSPLLAGAADTQYF. CDR3 nucleotide sequence: TGTGCCAGCTCACCCCTTCTCGCGGGAGCGGCAGATACGCAGTATTTT. Full variable domain (rest looked up from reference TRBV18 and TRBJ2-3): NAGVMQNPRHLVRRRGQEARLRCSPMKGHSHVYWYRQLPEEGLKFMVYLQKENIIDESGMPKERFSAEFPKEGPSILRIQQVVRGDSAAYFCASSPLLAGAADTQYFGPGTRLTVL.

This clonotype occurred a few times. The V call is TRBV4-3, the J call TRBJ1-1; no clear D. This CDR3 region has 13 residues. Germline V lookup: CDR1 LGHNA, CDR2 YSLEER. V was shortened by 3 bases and J by 0 bases, with 5 bases between the two germline ends. The CDR3 spells CASSQSVNTEAFF. CDR3 coding DNA: TGCGCCAGCAGCCAGTCAGTGAACACTGAAGCTTTCTTT.

Many counts were recorded for this clonotype. This chain joins TRBV12-3 or TRBV12-4 and TRBJ1-1; no definite D call. V gave up 10 bases and J gave up 5 bases, with 20 bases separating them. This CDR3 region has 14 residues. This CDR3 reads CAIQGPSGKTEAFF. The CDR3 region has the DNA TGTGCCATTCAAGGGCCCTCGGGGAAGACTGAAGCTTTCTTT.

This clonotype was recorded at least ten times. This chain joins TRBV28 and TRBJ1-2, with D possibly TRBD1 on 5 matching bases. This CDR3 spans 15 amino acids. Deletions cut 1 base from V and 3 bases from J, with 12 bases between. Germline V gene data show CDR1 as MDHEN and CDR2 as SYDVKM. In nucleotides, the CDR3 is TGTGCCAGCAGTTTATCTAATTGGGGGGACTATGGCTACACCTTC. Translated: CASSLSNWGDYGYTF.

This clonotype showed up just a few times. The chain uses TRBV28 and TRBJ1-3; D not resolved. Deletions cut 1 base from V and 0 bases from J, with 4 bases between. Germline V CDR1 and CDR2: MDHEN, SYDVKM. The CDR3 sequence is 14 residues long. The CDR3 here is CASSLSTSGNTIYF. The CDR3 bases are TGTGCCAGCAGTTTATCCACCTCTGGAAACACCATATATTTT.

Only a few counts were recorded for this clonotype. V is TRBV4-1 and J is TRBJ2-1, with TRBD2 matching over 10 bases. CDR3 length: 20 amino acids. Per the germline V gene, CDR1 is MGHRA and CDR2 is YSYEKL. V lost 1 base to trimming and J lost 7 bases; unmatched junction nucleotides: 19. For the CDR3, the DNA is TGCGCCAGCAGCCAAGGTTTCCTTGCGGCTAGCGGGAGTTCGAGGAATGAGCAGTTCTTC. Amino acids: CASSQGFLAASGSSRNEQFF.

This sequence joins TRBV4-2 and TRBJ1-6; 9 nucleotides align to TRBD1. Trimming cost V 0 bases and J 10 bases; bases outside gene matches: 7. The CDR3 extends over 16 amino acids. Germline V gene lookup returns CDR1 LGHNA and CDR2 YNFKEQ. CDR3 sequence: CASSQELGQGQSPLHF. The CDR3 coding sequence is TGTGCCAGCAGCCAAGAGTTGGGACAGGGTCAATCACCCCTCCACTTT.

In this sample, this clonotype turned up many times. The chain combines TRBV27 with TRBJ2-1, with no clear D. The CDR3 is 13 amino acids. The V gene lost 6 bases and the J gene lost 0 bases, with 6 bases spanning the gap. Germline V gives CDR1 MNHEY, CDR2 SMNVEV (reference sequence). As DNA, the CDR3 is TGTGCCAGCAGCTTGCGCTCCTACAATGAGCAGTTCTTC. Protein: CASSLRSYNEQFF.